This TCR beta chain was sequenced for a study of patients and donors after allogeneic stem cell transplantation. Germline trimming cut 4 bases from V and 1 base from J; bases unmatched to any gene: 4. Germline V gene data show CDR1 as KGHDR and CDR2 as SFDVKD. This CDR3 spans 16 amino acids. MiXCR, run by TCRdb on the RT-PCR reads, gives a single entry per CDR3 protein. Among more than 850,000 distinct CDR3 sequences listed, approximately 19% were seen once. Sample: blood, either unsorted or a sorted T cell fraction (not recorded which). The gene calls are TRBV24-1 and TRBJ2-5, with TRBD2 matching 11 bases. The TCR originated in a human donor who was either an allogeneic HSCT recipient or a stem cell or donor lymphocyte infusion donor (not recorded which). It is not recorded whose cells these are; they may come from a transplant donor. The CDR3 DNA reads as TGTGCCACCAGTGAGGCCGGGACTAGCGGCCAAGAGACCCAGTACTTC. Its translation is CATSEAGTSGQETQYF.